This T cell receptor (beta chain) is from a study of T cell repertoires in cytomegalovirus infection. Study information: Public TCR beta signatures provided an indication of both CMV infection and a matching HLA type. Study-wide results and limits: Within the response measured ex vivo, HLA-C-restricted CMV-specific TCR beta clonotypes were dominant. The cumulative frequency of public TCR beta families identified carriers of CMV plus the relevant HLA.

TCRdb reprocessed the reads with MiXCR, giving one entry per CDR3 protein. This table has about 440,000 distinct CDR3 sequences, approximately 31% appearing once. This clonotype has just a few counts. As yet, its antigen is unknown. The germline V gene has CDR1 SGHKS and CDR2 YYEKEE (reference sequence). This CDR3 is built from 15 residues. Trimming cost V 4 bases and J 5 bases, with 18 bases left between them. The sequencing input was PBMCs. The chain couples TRBV5-5 to TRBJ1-1; D possibly corresponds to TRBD1 (6 bases). This TCR came from a human donor in good health (CMV status not recorded). Some clones in this sample may be carry-over from other donors' samples. CDR3 residues: CASSPWGAGRTEAFF. The CDR3 DNA sequence: TGTGCCAGCAGCCCTTGGGGGGCCGGGAGGACTGAAGCTTTCTTT.